This T cell receptor (beta chain) derives from a study of cytomegalovirus exposure and HLA in healthy donors. Overall study context: The 120 validation repertoires used the same platform as the 550 to 850 first-cohort repertoires (as reported by a later analysis).

Separate from the approximately 670-subject first cohort, the approximately 120-subject validation cohort was the one that the donors belonged to. Broader study findings: Subsequent analysis found a tendency for first-cohort TCR clusters to co-occur within the 90 to 150 validation repertoires.

Using immunoSEQ multiplex PCR, the repertoire was profiled, and TCRdb retains in-frame clones only, with some absent. The sample records approximately 160,000 clones, 86% being singletons. A note on this clone: Its antigen is undetermined.

CDR3 length: 14 residues. CDR1 is MNHNY and CDR2 is SVGAGI in the germline V gene (reference sequence). Trimming shortened V by 6 bases and J by 5 bases, and 14 bases separated the two germline ends. The source is a woman between 18 and 30 years old in good health and CMV-seronegative. Specimen: PBMCs. The chain uses TRBV6-6 and TRBJ1-5; possible D gene TRBD1, 6 bases. The chain's CDR3 is CASSPQGYDQPQHF. The DNA of the CDR3 is TGTGCCAGCAGCCCTCAGGGGTACGATCAGCCCCAGCATTTT.